The 12 T cell receptor beta chains presented below share a single source sample, sequenced in a study of breast tumors, draining lymph nodes, adjacent tissues. MiXCR was run by TCRdb on the multiplex PCR reads, yielding one entry per CDR3 protein. Counted here are approximately 140,000 distinct CDR3 sequences, approximately 30% occurring once; the ten biggest clones make up 2% to 2.5%. Breast cancer patients provided tissue from their axillary draining lymph nodes. Material: axillary lymph node tissue. Receptor source: a female donor with breast cancer. Some clones in this sample may be carry-over from other donors' samples.

The count of this clonotype is one. The gene calls are TRBV2 and TRBJ2-5, with D perhaps matching TRBD1 (5 bases). CDR3 length: 12 amino acids. Germline V CDR1 and CDR2: SNHLY, FYNNEI. V lost 9 bases and J lost 9, with 17 bases in between. The CDR3, as DNA: TGTGCCAGTGCGAAGGGGAATCAGCCCCAGTACTTC. Protein: CASAKGNQPQYF.

There are many counts of this clonotype. The rearrangement uses TRBV19 and TRBJ2-3; D is ambiguous. The CDR3 extends over 15 amino acids. The germline CDR1 and CDR2 sequences are LNHDA and SQIVND (reference sequence). The V end lost 1 base, the J end lost 3 bases, and 11 bases lay between the germline ends. CDR3 nucleotides: TGTGCCAGTAGTATAGGGCTAGTGGGAACAGATACGCAGTATTTT. Residues: CASSIGLVGTDTQYF.

V usage is TRBV5-1 and J usage is TRBJ2-3; TRBD2 aligns across 13 bases. Germline trimming cut 0 bases from V and 7 bases from J; bases unmatched to any gene: 14. CDR1 is SGHRS and CDR2 is YFSETQ in the germline V gene. The CDR3 is 19 amino acids. DNA of the CDR3: TGCGCCAGCAGCTTGGTAGCACCGGGACTAGCGGGATTGCCAAATACGCAGTATTTT. It specifies CASSLVAPGLAGLPNTQYF.

This clonotype was observed at least ten times. The rearrangement joins TRBV5-1 to TRBJ2-6; D not certain. Germline CDR1 is SGHRS and CDR2 is YFSETQ. This CDR3 comprises 15 residues. V was clipped by 0 bases and J by 2 bases, with 6 bases between them. The CDR3 DNA reads as TGCGCCAGCAGCTTGGCTTATGCTGGGGCCAACGTCCTGACTTTC. Amino acid sequence: CASSLAYAGANVLTF.

This clonotype was seen many times. V usage is TRBV20-1 and J usage is TRBJ1-4, with 8 bases identical to TRBD1. CDR1 is DFQATT and CDR2 is SNEGSKA in the germline V gene (reference sequence). CDR3 size: 12 residues. The CDR3 region has the DNA TGCGCCGAAGGACAGGGTAATGAAAAACTGTTTTTT. The encoded protein is CAEGQGNEKLFF.

This clonotype has a count of ten or more. V gene TRBV3-1 combines with J gene TRBJ1-2; D is unresolved. V was cut by 2 bases and J by 3 bases, with 10 bases left in between. Per germline, CDR1 LGHDT and CDR2 YNNKEL (reference sequence). This CDR3 region has 14 residues. The CDR3, as DNA: TGTGCCAGCAGCCAAATGGCAACTTACTATGGCTACACCTTC. It yields the protein CASSQMATYYGYTF.

This clonotype was detected many times. The chain uses TRBV19 and TRBJ1-6, with 7 bases aligning to TRBD1. There are 17 residues in the CDR3. With V trimmed by 6 bases and J by 0 bases, 8 bases remained unmatched. Germline CDR1 is LNHDA and CDR2 is SQIVND (reference sequence). The CDR3 region is CASRKRQGSSYNSPLHF. The CDR3 DNA reads as TGTGCCAGTAGGAAAAGACAGGGAAGCTCCTATAATTCACCCCTCCACTTT.

At least ten counts were recorded for this clonotype. CDR3 residues: CASSFRGHSNQPQHF. The CDR3 DNA reads TGTGCCAGCAGCTTCCGGGGGCATAGCAATCAGCCCCAGCATTTT. The chain employs TRBV5-6 and TRBJ1-5; the D gene is possibly TRBD1 (6 bases). The CDR3 has 15 amino acids. Germline-derived CDR1 and CDR2 are SGHDT and YYEEEE. V shed 2 bases and J shed 0 bases, with 9 bases lying between them.

This clonotype has a count of ten or more. The rearrangement joins TRBV5-5 to TRBJ2-5; TRBD2 matches at 7 bases. Germline V CDR1 and CDR2: SGHKS, YYEKEE (reference sequence). V lost 0 bases, J lost 4 bases, and 12 bases stayed unmatched. The CDR3 covers 17 residues. CDR3 nucleotides: TGTGCCAGCAGCTTGGGGTATCGGCTGGGCGGGGGAGAGACCCAGTACTTC. It yields the protein CASSLGYRLGGGETQYF.

This clonotype was counted at least ten times. The chain carries TRBV19 and TRBJ2-7; D remains ambiguous. Germline assignment: CDR1 LNHDA and CDR2 SQIVND (reference sequence). Trimming took 5 bases from V and 4 from J, leaving 12 bases between them. This CDR3 region has 13 residues. CDR3 bases: TGTGCCAGTAGTGACTCTGGGTGGTACGAGCAGTACTTC. Translated: CASSDSGWYEQYF.

At least ten counts were recorded for this clonotype. The V call is TRBV5-1, the J call TRBJ2-3; no clear D gene. Per germline, CDR1 SGHRS and CDR2 YFSETQ. Trimming pared 1 base from V and 2 bases from J, leaving 11 bases between. CDR3 length equals 15 residues. The chain's CDR3 is CASSLSSLATDTQYF. Here the CDR3 DNA reads TGCGCCAGCAGCTTGAGTAGTCTTGCCACAGATACGCAGTATTTT.

Of note for this clonotype: Its ends do not fully match the called genes, so a read error is possible. V is TRBV6-6 and J is TRBJ2-5; unclear D gene. The last part of the DNA fits TRBJ1-1 better; the J call may be wrong. CDR3 length: 12 amino acids. Germline lookup yields CDR1 MNHNY and CDR2 SVGAGI (reference sequence). The CDR3 is CASSDSRPEAFF. The CDR3 region has the DNA TGTGCCAGCAGTGACTCGAGACCGGAAGCTTTCTTT.